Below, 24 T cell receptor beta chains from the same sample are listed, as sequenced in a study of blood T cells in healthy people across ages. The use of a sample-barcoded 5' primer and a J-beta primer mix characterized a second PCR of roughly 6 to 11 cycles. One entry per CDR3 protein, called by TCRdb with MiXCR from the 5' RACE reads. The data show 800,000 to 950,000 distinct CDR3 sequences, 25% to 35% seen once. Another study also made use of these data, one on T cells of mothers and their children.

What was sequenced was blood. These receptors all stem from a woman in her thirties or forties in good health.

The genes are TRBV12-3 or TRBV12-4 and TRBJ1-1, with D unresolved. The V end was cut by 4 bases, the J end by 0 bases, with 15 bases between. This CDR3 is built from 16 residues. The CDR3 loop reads CASSSSTPTLNTEAFF. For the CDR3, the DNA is TGTGCCAGCAGTTCCAGCACCCCAACTCTGAACACTGAAGCTTTCTTT.

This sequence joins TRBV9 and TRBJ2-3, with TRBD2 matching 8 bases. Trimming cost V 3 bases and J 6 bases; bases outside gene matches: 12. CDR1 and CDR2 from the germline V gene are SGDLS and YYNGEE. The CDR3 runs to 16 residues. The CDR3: CASSADLSGGRDTQYF. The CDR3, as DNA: TGTGCCAGCAGCGCTGACCTTTCGGGGGGGCGGGATACGCAGTATTTT.

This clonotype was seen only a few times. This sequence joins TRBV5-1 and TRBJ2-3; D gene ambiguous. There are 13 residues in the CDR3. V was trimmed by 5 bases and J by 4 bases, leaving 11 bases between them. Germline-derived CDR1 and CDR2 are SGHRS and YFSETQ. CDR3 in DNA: TGCGCCAGCAGAGTCGGACCCGCAGATACGCAGTATTTT. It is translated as CASRVGPADTQYF.

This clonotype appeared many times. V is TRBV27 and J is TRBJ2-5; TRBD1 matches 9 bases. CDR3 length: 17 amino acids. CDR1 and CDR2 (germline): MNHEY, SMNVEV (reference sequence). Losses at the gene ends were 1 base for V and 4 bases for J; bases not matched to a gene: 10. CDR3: CASSLYSLQGAVETQYF. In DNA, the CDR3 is TGTGCCAGCAGTTTATATTCTTTACAGGGGGCTGTAGAGACCCAGTACTTC.

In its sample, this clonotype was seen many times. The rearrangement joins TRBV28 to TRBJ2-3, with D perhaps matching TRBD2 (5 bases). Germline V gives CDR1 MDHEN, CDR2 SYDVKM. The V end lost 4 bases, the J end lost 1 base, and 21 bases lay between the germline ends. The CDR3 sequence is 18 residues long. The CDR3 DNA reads TGTGCCAGCAGTTCTCCGTGGGAGATTGCGGCAGGCACAGATACGCAGTATTTT. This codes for CASSSPWEIAAGTDTQYF.

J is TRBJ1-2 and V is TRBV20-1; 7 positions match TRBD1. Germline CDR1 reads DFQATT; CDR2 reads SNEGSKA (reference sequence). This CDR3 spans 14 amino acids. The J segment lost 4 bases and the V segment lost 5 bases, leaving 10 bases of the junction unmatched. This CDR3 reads CSAGTANVGYGYTF. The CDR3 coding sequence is TGCAGTGCTGGGACAGCTAATGTTGGCTATGGCTACACCTTC.

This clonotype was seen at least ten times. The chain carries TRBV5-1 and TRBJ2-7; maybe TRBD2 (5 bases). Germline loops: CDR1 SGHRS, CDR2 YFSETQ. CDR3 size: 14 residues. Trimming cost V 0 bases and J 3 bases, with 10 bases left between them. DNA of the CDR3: TGCGCCAGCAGCTTGGAGTCGGAGGTCTACGAGCAGTACTTC. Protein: CASSLESEVYEQYF.

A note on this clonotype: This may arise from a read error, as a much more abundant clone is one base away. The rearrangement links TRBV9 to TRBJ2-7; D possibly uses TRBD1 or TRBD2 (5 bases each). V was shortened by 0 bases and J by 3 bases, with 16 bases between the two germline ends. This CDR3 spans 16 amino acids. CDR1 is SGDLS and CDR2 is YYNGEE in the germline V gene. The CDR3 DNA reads TGTGCCAGCAGCGTAGGTCCTCCGGGACGGTACTACGAGCAGTACTTC. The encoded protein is CASSVGPPGRYYEQYF.

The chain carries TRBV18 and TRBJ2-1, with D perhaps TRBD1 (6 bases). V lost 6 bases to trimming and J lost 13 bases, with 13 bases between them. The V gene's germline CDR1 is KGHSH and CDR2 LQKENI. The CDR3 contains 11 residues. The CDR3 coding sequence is TGTGCCAGCTCCGACCGACAGGATCAGTTCTTC. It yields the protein CASSDRQDQFF.

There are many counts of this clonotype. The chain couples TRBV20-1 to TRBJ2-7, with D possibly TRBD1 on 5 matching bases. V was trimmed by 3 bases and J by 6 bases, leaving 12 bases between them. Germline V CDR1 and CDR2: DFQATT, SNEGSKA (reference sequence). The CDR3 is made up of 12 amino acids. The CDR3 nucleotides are TGCAGTGCTAGTCGTCAGGGCGGCGAGCAGTACTTC. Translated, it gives CSASRQGGEQYF.

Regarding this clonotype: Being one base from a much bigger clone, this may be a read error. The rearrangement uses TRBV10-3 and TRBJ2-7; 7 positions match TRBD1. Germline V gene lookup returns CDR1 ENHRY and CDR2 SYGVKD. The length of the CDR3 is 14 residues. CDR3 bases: TGTGCCATCAGTGAAGGACAGGATGACTACGAGCAGGACTTC. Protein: CAISEGQDDYEQDF.

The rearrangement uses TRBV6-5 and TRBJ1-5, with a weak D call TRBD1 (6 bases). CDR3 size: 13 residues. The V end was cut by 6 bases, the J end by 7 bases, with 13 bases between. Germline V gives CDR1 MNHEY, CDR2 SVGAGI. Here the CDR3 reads CASRGRGRQPQHF. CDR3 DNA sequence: TGTGCCAGCAGGGGCAGGGGACGACAGCCCCAGCATTTT.

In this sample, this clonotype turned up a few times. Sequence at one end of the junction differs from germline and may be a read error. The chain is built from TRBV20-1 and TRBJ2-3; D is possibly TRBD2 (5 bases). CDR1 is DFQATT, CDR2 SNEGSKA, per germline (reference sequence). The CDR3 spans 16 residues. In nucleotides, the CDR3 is TGCAGTGCTAGGATTTCAACGTTTTCTAGCACAGATACGCGGTATTTT. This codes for CSARISTFSSTDTRYF.

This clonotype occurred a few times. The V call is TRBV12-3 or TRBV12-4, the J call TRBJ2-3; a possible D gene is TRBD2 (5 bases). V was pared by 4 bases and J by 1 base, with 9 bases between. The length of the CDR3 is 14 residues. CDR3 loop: CASSSGVGTDTQYF. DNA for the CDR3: TGTGCCAGCAGTTCCGGGGTGGGCACAGATACGCAGTATTTT.

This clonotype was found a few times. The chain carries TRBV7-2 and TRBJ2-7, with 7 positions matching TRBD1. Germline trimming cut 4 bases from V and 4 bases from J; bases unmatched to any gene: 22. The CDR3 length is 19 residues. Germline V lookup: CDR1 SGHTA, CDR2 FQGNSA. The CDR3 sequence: CASSSMALTGRVGSYEQYF. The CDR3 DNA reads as TGTGCCAGCAGCTCCATGGCGTTGACAGGGCGGGTTGGGAGTTACGAGCAGTACTTC.

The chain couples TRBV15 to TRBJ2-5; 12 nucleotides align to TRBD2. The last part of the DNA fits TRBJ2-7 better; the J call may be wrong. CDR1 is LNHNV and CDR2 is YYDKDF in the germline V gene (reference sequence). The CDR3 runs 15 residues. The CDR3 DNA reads TGTGCCACCAGCAGGGGGACTAGCGGGCTCTACGAGCAGTACTTC. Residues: CATSRGTSGLYEQYF.

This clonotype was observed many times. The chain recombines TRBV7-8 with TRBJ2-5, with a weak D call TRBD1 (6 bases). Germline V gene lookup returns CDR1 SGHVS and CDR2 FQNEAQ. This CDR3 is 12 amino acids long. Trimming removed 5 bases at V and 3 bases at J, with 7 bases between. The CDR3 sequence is CASSGGEETQYF. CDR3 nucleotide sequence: TGTGCCAGCAGCGGGGGCGAAGAGACCCAGTACTTC.

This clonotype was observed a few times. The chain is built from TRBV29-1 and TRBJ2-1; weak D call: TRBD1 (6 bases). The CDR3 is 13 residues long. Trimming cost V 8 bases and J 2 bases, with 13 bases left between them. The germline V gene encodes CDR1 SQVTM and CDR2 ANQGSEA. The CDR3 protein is CSLRTEAYNEQFF. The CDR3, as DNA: TGCAGCCTAAGGACAGAAGCCTACAATGAGCAGTTCTTC.

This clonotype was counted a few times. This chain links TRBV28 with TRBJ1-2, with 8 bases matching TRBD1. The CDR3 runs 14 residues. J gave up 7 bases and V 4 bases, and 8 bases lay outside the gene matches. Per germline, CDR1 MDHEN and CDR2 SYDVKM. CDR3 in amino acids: CASSSTGTGIGYTF. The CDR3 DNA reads TGTGCCAGCAGTTCTACCGGGACAGGAATTGGCTACACCTTC.

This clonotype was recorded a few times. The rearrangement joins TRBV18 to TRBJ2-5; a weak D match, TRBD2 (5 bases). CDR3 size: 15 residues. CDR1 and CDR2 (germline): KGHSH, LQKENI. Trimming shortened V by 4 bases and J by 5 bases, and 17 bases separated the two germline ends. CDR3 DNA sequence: TGTGCCAGCTCACAGAACCCGGCCGGCGGGGAGACCCAGTACTTC. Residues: CASSQNPAGGETQYF.

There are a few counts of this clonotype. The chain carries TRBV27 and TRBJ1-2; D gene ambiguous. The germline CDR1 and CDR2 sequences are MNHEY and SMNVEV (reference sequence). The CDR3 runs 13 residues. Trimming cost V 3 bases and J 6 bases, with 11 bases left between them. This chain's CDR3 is CASSLSGVHGYTF. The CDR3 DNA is TGTGCCAGCAGTTTGAGTGGGGTCCATGGCTACACCTTC.

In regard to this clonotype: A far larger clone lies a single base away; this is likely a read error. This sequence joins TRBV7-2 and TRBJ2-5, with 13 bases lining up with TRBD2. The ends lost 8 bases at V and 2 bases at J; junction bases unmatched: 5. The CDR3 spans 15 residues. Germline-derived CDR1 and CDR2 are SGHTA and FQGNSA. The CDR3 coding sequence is TGTGCCAGCGGCCGGACTAGCGGGGGACAAGAGACCCAGTACTTC. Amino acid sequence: CASGRTSGGQETQYF.

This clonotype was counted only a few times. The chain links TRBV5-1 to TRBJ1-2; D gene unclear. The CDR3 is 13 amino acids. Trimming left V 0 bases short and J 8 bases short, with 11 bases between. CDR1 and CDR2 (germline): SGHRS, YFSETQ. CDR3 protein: CASSLGHTVGYTF. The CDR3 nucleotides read TGCGCCAGCAGCTTGGGCCATACCGTGGGCTACACCTTC.

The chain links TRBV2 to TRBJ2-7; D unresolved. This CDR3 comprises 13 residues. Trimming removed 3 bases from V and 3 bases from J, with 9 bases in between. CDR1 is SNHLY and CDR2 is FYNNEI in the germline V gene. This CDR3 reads CASSERRFYEQYF. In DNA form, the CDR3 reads TGTGCCAGCAGTGAGCGTCGGTTCTACGAGCAGTACTTC.